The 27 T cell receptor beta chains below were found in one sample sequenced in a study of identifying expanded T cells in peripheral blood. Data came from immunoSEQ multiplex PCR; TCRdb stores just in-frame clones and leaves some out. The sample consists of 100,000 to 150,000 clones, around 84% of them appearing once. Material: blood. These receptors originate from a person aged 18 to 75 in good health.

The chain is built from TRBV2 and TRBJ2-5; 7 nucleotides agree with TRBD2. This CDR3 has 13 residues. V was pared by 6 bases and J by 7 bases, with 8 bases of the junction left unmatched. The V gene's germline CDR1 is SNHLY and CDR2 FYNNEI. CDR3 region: CASRGGLDATQYF. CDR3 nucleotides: TGTGCCAGCAGGGGAGGACTAGACGCGACCCAGTACTTC.

DNA for the CDR3: TGCGCCAGCAGTGAGTCGCGGGGAGGGGCAGAGACCCAGTACTTC. It is translated as CASSESRGGAETQYF. The chain links TRBV10-1 to TRBJ2-5; 7 positions match TRBD2. The germline V gene encodes CDR1 WNHNN and CDR2 SYGVQD (reference sequence). The V gene end was trimmed by 0 bases and the J gene end by 4 bases; junction bases not matched to a gene: 5. The length of the CDR3 is 15 residues.

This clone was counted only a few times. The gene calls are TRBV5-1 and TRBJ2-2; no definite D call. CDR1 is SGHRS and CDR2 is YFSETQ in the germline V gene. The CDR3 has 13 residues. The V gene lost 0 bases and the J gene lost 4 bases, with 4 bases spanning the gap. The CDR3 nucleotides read TGCGCCAGCAGCTTGGCCCTCACCGGGGAGCTGTTTTTT. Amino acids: CASSLALTGELFF.

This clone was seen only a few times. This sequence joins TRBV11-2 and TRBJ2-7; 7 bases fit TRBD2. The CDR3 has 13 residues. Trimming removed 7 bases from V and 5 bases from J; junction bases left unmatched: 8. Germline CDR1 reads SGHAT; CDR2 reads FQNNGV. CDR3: CASTFSGRDEQYF. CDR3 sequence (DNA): TGTGCCAGCACATTTTCAGGGAGGGACGAGCAGTACTTC. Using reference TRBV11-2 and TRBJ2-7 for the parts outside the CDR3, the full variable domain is EAGVAQSPRYKIIEKRQSVAFWCNPISGHATLYWYQQILGQGPKLLIQFQNNGVVDDSQLPKDRFSAERLKGVDSTLKIQPAKLEDSAVYLCASTFSGRDEQYFGPGTRLTVT.

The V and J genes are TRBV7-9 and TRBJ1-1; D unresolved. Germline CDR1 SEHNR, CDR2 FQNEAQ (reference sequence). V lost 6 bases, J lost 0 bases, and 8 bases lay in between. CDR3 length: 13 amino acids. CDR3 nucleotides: TGTGCCAGCAGTCAGCATCTGAACACTGAAGCTTTCTTT. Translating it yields CASSQHLNTEAFF.

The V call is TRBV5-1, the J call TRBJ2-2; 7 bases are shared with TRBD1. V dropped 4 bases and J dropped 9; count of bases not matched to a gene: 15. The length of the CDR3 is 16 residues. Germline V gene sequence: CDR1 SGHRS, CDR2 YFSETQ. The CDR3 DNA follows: TGCGCCAGCAGCCGTCCTCGGGACAGTAGTTTGTGGGAGCTGTTTTTT. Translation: CASSRPRDSSLWELFF.

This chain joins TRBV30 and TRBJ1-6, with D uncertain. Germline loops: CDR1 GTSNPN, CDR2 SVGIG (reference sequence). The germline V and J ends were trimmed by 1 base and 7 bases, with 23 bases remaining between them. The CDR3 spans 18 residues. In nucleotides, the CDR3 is TGTGCCTGGAGTGGGCTTGGTGGGCCTTCAACTCCAAATTCACCCCTCCACTTT. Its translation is CAWSGLGGPSTPNSPLHF.

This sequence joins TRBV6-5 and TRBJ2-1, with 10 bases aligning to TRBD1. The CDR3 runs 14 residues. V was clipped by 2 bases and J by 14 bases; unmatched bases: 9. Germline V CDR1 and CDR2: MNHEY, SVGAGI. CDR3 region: CASSYEGSGTGEFF. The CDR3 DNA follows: TGTGCCAGCAGTTACGAGGGCTCGGGGACAGGGGAGTTCTTC.

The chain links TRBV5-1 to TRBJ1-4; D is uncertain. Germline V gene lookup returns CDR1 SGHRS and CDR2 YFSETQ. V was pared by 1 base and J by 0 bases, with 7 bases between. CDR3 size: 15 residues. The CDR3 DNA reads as TGCGCCAGCAGCTTGACGGCTGCAACTAATGAAAAACTGTTTTTT. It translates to CASSLTAATNEKLFF. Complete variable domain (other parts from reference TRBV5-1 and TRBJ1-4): KAGVTQTPRYLIKTRGQQVTLSCSPISGHRSVSWYQQTPGQGLQFLFEYFSETQRNKGNFPGRFSGRQFSNSRSEMNVSTLELGDSALYLCASSLTAATNEKLFFGSGTQLSVL.

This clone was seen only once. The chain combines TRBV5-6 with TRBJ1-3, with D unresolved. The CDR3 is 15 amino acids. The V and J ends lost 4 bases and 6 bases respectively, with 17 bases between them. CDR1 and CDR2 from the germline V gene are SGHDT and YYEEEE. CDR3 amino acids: CASSLSGRQLNTIYF. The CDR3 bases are TGTGCCAGCAGCCTGTCCGGGCGGCAGCTAAACACCATATATTTT.

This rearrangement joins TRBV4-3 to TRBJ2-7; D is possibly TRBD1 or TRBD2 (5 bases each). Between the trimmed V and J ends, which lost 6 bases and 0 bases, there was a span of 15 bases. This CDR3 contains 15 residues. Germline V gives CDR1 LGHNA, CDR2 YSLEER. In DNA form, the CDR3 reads TGCGCCAGCAGTCAGGGACCCGGCCTCTCCTACGAGCAGTACTTC. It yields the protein CASSQGPGLSYEQYF.

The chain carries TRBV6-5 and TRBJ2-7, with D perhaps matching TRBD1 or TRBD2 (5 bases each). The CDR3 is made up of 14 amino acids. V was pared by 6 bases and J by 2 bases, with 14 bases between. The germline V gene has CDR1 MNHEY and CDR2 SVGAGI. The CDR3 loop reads CASRPGTGPYEQYF. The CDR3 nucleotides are TGTGCCAGCAGGCCCGGGACCGGACCCTACGAGCAGTACTTC.

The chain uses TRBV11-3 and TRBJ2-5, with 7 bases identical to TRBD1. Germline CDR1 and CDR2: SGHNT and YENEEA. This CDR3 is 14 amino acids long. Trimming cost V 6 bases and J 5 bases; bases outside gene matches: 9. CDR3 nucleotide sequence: TGTGCCAGCAGACTAACAGGGGCTGGGGAGACCCAGTACTTC. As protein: CASRLTGAGETQYF.

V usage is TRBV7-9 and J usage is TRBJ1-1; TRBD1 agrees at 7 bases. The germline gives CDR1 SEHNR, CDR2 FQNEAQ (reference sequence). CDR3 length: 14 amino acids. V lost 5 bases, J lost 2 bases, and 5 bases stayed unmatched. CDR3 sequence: CASSGDRINTEAFF. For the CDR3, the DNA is TGTGCCAGCAGCGGGGACAGAATTAACACTGAAGCTTTCTTT.

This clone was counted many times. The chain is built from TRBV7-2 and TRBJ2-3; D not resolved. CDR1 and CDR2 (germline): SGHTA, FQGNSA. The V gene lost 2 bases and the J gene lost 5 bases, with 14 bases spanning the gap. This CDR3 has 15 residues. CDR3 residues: CASSLSKGMEDTQYF. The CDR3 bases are TGTGCCAGCAGCTTATCGAAGGGAATGGAAGATACGCAGTATTTT.

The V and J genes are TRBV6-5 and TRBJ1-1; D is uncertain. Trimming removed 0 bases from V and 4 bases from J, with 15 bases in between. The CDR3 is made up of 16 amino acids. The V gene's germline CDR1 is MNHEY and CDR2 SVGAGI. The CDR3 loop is CASSYSGFPGSTEAFF. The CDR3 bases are TGTGCCAGCAGTTACTCCGGATTTCCGGGGTCCACTGAAGCTTTCTTT.

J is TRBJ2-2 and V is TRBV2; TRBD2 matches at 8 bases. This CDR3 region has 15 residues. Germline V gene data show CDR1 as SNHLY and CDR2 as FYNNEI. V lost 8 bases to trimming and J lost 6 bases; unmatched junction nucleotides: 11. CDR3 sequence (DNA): TGTGCCAGCGGATCGAGCGGGGGCGAGCCCGGGGAGCTGTTTTTT. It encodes CASGSSGGEPGELFF.

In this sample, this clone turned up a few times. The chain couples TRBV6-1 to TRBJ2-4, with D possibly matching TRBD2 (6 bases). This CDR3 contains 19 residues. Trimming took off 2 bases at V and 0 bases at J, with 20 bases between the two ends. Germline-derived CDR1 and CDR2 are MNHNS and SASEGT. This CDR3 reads CASSEREWSLALAKNIQYF. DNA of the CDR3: TGTGCCAGCAGTGAACGGGAGTGGAGCCTCGCCTTAGCCAAAAACATTCAGTACTTC.

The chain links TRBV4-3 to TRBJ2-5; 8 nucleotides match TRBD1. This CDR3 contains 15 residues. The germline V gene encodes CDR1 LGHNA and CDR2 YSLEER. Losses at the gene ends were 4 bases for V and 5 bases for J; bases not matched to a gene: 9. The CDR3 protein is CASSPRQGLGETQYF. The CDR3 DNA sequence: TGCGCCAGCAGCCCTCGACAGGGGCTAGGGGAGACCCAGTACTTC.

The CDR3 nucleotides read TGTGCCAGCAGCCCCTTTACAGGGTCTGGAAACACCATATATTTT. Translated, it gives CASSPFTGSGNTIYF. The V gene is TRBV7-9, the J gene TRBJ1-3, with D possibly being TRBD1 (6 bases). The germline CDR1 and CDR2 sequences are SEHNR and FQNEAQ (reference sequence). V lost 5 bases to trimming and J lost 1 base, with 12 bases between them. The CDR3 loop spans 15 amino acids.

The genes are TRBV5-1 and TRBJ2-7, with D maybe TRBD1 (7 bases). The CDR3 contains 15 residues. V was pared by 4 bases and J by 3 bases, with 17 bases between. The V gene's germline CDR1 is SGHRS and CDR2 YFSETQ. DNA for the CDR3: TGCGCCAGCAGCCCACGCGGGACAGCCAACTACGAGCAGTACTTC. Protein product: CASSPRGTANYEQYF.

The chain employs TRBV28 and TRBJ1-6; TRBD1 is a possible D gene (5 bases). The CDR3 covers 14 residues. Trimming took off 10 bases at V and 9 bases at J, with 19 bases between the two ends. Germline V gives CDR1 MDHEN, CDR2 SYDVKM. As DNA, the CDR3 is TGTGCCACGAAAACGGGGGGTGGTGGTTCACCCCTCCACTTT. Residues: CATKTGGGGSPLHF.

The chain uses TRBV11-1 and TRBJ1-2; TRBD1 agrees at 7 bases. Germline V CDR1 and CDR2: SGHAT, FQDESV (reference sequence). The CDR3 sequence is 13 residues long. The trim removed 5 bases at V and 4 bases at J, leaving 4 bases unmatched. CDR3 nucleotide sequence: TGTGCCAGCAGCCCGTACAGGGGCTATGGCTACACCTTC. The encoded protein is CASSPYRGYGYTF.

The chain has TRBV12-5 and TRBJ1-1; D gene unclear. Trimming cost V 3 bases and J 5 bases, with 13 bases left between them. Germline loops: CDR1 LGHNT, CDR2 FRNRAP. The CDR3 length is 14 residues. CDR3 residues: CASGFSPAATEAFF. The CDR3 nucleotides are TGTGCTAGTGGTTTTAGCCCCGCGGCAACTGAAGCTTTCTTT.

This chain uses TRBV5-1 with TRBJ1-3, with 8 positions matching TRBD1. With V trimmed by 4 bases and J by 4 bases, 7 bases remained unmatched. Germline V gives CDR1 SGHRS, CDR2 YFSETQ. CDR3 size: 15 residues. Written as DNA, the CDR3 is TGCGCCAGCAGCCCCATGACAGGGGTCGGAAACACCATATATTTT. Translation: CASSPMTGVGNTIYF.

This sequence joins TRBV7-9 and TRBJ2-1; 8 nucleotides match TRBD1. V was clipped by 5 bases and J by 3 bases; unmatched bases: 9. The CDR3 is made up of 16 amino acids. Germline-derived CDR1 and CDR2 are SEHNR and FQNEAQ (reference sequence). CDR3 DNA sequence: TGTGCCAGCAGCGTCGGGACAGGAGGTAGCTACAATGAGCAGTTCTTC. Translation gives CASSVGTGGSYNEQFF.

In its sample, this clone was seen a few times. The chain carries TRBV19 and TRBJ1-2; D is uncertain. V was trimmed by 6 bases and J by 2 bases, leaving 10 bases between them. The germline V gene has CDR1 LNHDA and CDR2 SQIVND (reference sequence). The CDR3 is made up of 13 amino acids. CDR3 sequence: CASRLGGNYGYTF. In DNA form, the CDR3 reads TGTGCCAGTAGGCTAGGAGGAAACTATGGCTACACCTTC.